One and the same sample provided the 7 T cell receptor beta chains below, sequenced in a study of cytotoxic CD8 clonotypes in ibrutinib-treated CLL. Here immunoSEQ multiplex PCR was the method, and the copy in TCRdb shows in-frame clones only, minus some. Among roughly 330,000 clones listed, around 66% were seen once. The sequences come from PBMCs, collected after 36 months of ibrutinib treatment. These receptors all stem from a human donor with chronic lymphocytic leukemia.

The genes are TRBV7-3 and TRBJ2-5; 8 bases agree with TRBD2. Germline V gives CDR1 SGHTA, CDR2 FQGTGA. The CDR3 sequence is 12 residues long. Trimming cost V 3 bases and J 9 bases; bases outside gene matches: 3. CDR3 nucleotides: TGTGCCAGCAGCTTCCACGGGGGGGCCCAGTACTTC. It encodes CASSFHGGAQYF.

This chain links TRBV28 with TRBJ1-2, with TRBD1 matching 8 bases. From germline, CDR1 is MDHEN and CDR2 SYDVKM. Unmatched junction bases numbered 15, after V lost 10 bases and J lost 5 bases. The CDR3 extends over 15 amino acids. CDR3 in amino acids: CATQSRQGTSYGYTF. As DNA, the CDR3 is TGTGCCACCCAAAGCCGACAGGGGACCTCTTATGGCTACACCTTC.

This chain joins TRBV7-2 and TRBJ1-6; perhaps TRBD1 as D (5 bases). The CDR3 extends over 17 amino acids. The V end was cut by 5 bases, the J end by 3 bases, with 17 bases between. Looked up from germline, CDR1 is SGHTA and CDR2 is FQGNSA. CDR3 coding DNA: TGTGCCAGCAGCCGAAACTCCCGGACATACTATAATTCACCCCTCCACTTT. It codes for CASSRNSRTYYNSPLHF. Supplemented by reference TRBV7-2 and TRBJ1-6, the full variable domain reads GAGVSQSPSNKVTEKGKDVELRCDPISGHTALYWYRQSLGQGLEFLIYFQGNSAPDKSGLPSDRFSAERTGGSVSTLTIQRTQQEDSAVYLCASSRNSRTYYNSPLHFGNGTRLTVT.

This chain links TRBV6-5 with TRBJ1-2; D is possibly TRBD1 (5 bases). Between the trimmed V and J ends, which lost 5 bases and 5 bases, there was a span of 9 bases. Per germline, CDR1 MNHEY and CDR2 SVGAGI. This CDR3 region has 12 residues. In DNA, the CDR3 is TGTGCCAGCAGTCGGGGGTTGTATGGCTACACCTTC. Protein: CASSRGLYGYTF.

This chain connects TRBV11-1 to TRBJ1-1; 9 positions match TRBD1. Trimming removed 1 base from V and 3 bases from J; junction bases left unmatched: 9. The CDR3 has 17 amino acids. In germline, CDR1 is SGHAT, CDR2 FQDESV (reference sequence). CDR3 DNA: TGTGCCAGCAGCTTAGGAGTGGACAGGGGAGTTGACACTGAAGCTTTCTTT. Its translation is CASSLGVDRGVDTEAFF.

V gene TRBV6-5 combines with J gene TRBJ1-2; D is unresolved. CDR1 is MNHEY, CDR2 SVGAGI, per germline. Trimming shortened V by 6 bases and J by 5 bases, and 13 bases separated the two germline ends. The length of the CDR3 is 13 residues. The chain's CDR3 is CASRPNGQYGYTF. The CDR3 nucleotides are TGTGCCAGCAGGCCGAACGGCCAGTATGGCTACACCTTC.

V gene TRBV6-1 combines with J gene TRBJ2-3; TRBD2 matches 9 bases. J gave up 2 bases and V 6 bases, and 6 bases lay outside the gene matches. The CDR3 is made up of 15 amino acids. The germline V gene encodes CDR1 MNHNS and CDR2 SASEGT. The CDR3 sequence: CASRQRGDYTDTQYF. DNA for the CDR3: TGTGCCAGCAGACAGCGGGGGGATTACACAGATACGCAGTATTTT.